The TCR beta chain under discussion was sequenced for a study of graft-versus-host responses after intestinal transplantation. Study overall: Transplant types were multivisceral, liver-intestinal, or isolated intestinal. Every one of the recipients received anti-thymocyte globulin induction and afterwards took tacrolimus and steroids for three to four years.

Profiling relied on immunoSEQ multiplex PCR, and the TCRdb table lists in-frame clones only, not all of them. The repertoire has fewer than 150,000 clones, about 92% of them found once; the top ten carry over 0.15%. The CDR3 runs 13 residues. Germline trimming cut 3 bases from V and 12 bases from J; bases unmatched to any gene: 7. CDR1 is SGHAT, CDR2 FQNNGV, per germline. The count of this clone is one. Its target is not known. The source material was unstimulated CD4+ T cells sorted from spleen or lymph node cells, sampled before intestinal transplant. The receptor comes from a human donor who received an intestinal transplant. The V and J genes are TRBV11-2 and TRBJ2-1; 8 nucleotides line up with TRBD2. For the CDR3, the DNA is TGTGCCAGCAGCTTGAGCACTAGCGGTAGGCAGTTCTTC. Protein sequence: CASSLSTSGRQFF.